This T cell receptor beta chain comes out of a study of T cells after yellow fever vaccination. Across the whole study: Fractions with few cells were prepared using SMART-Seq v4 Ultra Low Input. Findings and caveats of the study: Just a small share of clonotypes turned up in the CD4 compartment as well as the CD8 compartment.

A few counts support this clonotype. Antigen specificity is unknown. CDR3 length equals 16 residues. From germline, CDR1 is DFQATT and CDR2 SNEGSKA (reference sequence). The ends were cut back, 3 bases at V and 0 bases at J, with 15 bases in the middle. As TCR cDNA was made by 5'RACE template switching, a universal primer site and UMIs were added. TCRdb re-called the 5' RACE reads through MiXCR, storing one row per CDR3 protein. The sample holds 300,000 to 400,000 distinct CDR3 sequences, approximately 8% seen once. This clonotype originated in a man younger than 35 who received the YFV17D yellow fever vaccine. This chain uses TRBV20-1 with TRBJ2-4; a possible D gene is TRBD1 (6 bases). The material was PBMCs, obtained roughly seven weeks after the first yellow fever vaccination. The CDR3 loop reads CSASAGVLLAKNIQYF. The DNA of the CDR3 is TGCAGTGCTAGTGCAGGGGTTCTGTTAGCCAAAAACATTCAGTACTTC.